This TCR beta chain was documented in a study of blood T cell repertoires in COVID-19. Study details: From the United States, Italy and Spain came samples of acute and convalescent COVID-19. PBMCs, B-cell-depleted T cells, or T cells were the source of the cDNA or gDNA that made up the material.

The V gene's germline CDR1 is LGHNA and CDR2 YNFKEQ. The CDR3 covers 15 residues. Trimming removed 3 bases from V and 9 bases from J; junction bases left unmatched: 8. This clone was found once. Original data processing: Researchers report that nucleated cell counts were estimated from reference gene primer amplification. Using immunoSEQ multiplex PCR, the repertoire was profiled, and TCRdb retains in-frame clones only, with some absent. Clone size and V and J calls were adopted from that table, with D and trimming inferred from the DNA. Among tens of thousands of clones listed, approximately 90% were seen once.

This receptor was obtained from a human donor in a cohort sampled during active COVID-19. V is TRBV4-2 and J is TRBJ1-2, with TRBD1 identical over 12 bases. Sequencing was done on a sample of peripheral blood. The CDR3 DNA sequence: TGTGCCAGCAGCCAGTCCGGGACAGGGGGCCCTAGCTACACCTTC. This codes for CASSQSGTGGPSYTF.